The present T cell receptor (beta chain) was sequenced within a study of shared clonotypes between healthy human individuals. Findings and limits, study-wide: Deeper or shallower sequencing was expected to change how clonotypes are shared among donors.

The study drew its donors from healthy HIV-negative adults without recent acute infections or vaccinations. Donors, without exception, were Caucasian adults residing in Nashville, Tennessee. Of note for this clone: Its antigen is not known.

The CDR3 sequence is 16 residues long. V lost 0 bases, J lost 5 bases, and 15 bases lay in between. CDR1 SGDLS and CDR2 YYNGEE come from the germline V gene. Data came from immunoSEQ multiplex PCR; TCRdb stores just in-frame clones and leaves some out. The profile shows roughly 2.5 million clones, approximately 90% of them singletons. The receptor was derived from a young man in good health. The sequenced material came from naive CD4+ T cells sorted from blood. Described subset: CD45RA+ positively selected. The rearrangement links TRBV9 to TRBJ2-1; a possible D gene is TRBD1 (5 bases). Written as DNA, the CDR3 is TGTGCCAGCAGCGTAGGCGGCAGGGCCGTGAACAATGAGCAGTTCTTC. It yields the protein CASSVGGRAVNNEQFF.